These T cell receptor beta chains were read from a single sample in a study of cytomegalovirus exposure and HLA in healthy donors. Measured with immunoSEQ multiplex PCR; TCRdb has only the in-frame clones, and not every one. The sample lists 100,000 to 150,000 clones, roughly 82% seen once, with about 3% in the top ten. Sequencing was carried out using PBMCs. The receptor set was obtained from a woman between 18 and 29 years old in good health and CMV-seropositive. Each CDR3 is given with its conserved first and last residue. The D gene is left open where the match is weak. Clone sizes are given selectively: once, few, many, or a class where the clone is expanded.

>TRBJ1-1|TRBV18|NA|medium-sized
TGTGCCAGCTCTCAGGACAGCACTGAAGCTTTCTTT
CASSQDSTEAFF
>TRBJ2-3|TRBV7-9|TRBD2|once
TGTGCCAGCAGCTTACAAAGCGGGGGGGGTACTAGCACAGATACGCAGTATTTT
CASSLQSGGGTSTDTQYF
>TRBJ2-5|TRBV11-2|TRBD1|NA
TGTGCCAGCAGCCTCGGACAGGGGTGGGAGACCCAGTACTTC
CASSLGQGWETQYF
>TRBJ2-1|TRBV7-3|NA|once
TGTGCCAGCAGCCCCCACGGGTGGCTTGAGCAGTTCTTC
CASSPHGWLEQFF
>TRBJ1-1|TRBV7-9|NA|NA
TGTGCCAGCAGCTTAATTCAGGGAAGGGGCACTGAAGCTTTCTTT
CASSLIQGRGTEAFF
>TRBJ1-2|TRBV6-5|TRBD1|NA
TGTGCCAGCAGTTACCCACCGGGACAGGGGTATGGCTACACCTTC
CASSYPPGQGYGYTF
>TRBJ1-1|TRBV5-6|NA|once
TGTGCCAGCAGCTTGTCAGAGGTGAACACTGAAGCTTTCTTT
CASSLSEVNTEAFF
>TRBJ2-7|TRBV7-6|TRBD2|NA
TGTGCCAGCAGCTCTAGCGGGGGGGCCGGGGAGCAGTACTTC
CASSSSGGAGEQYF
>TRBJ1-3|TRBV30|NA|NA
TGTGCCTGGCACCTGAGCTCTGGAAACACCATATATTTT
CAWHLSSGNTIYF
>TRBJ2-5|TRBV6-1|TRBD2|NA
TGTGCCAGCAGAGCAGCGGGGGAACGCCAAGAGACCCAGTACTTC
CASRAAGERQETQYF